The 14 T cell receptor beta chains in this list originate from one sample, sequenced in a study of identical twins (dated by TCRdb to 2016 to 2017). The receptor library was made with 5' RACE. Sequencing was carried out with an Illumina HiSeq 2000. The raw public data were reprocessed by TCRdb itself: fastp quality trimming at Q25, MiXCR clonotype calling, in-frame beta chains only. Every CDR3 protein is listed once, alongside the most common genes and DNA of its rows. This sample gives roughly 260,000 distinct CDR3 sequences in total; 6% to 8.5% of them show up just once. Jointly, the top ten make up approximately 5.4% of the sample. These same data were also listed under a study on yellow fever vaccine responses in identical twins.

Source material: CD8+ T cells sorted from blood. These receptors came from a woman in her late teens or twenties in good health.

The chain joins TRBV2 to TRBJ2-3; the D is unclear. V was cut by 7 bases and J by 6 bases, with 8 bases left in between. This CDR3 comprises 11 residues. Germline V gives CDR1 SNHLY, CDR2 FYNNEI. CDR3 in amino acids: CASTQWDTQYF. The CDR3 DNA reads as TGTGCCAGCACCCAGTGGGATACGCAGTATTTT.

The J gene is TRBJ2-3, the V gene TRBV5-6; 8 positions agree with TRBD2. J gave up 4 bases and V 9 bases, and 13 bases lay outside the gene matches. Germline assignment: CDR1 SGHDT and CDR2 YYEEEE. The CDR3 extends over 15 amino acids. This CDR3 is CAMSPGLAVSDTQYF. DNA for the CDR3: TGTGCCATGAGCCCCGGACTAGCCGTCTCAGATACGCAGTATTTT.

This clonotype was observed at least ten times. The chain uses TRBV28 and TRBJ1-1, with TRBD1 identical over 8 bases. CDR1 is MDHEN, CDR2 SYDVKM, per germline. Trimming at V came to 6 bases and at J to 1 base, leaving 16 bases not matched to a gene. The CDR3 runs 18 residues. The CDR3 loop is CASSLDRDWTERNTEAFF. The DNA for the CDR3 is TGTGCCAGCAGCCTGGACAGGGACTGGACTGAAAGGAACACTGAAGCTTTCTTT.

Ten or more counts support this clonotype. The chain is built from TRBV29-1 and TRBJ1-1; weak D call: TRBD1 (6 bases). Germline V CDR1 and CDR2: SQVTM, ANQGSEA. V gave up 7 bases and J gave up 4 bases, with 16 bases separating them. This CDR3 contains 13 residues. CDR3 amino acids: CSAMRGDTTEAFF. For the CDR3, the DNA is TGCAGCGCAATGAGGGGGGATACCACTGAAGCTTTCTTT.

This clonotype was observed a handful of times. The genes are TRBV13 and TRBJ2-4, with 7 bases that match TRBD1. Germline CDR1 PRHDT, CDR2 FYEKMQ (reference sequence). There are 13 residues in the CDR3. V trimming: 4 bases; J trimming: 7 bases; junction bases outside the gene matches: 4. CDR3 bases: TGTGCCAGCAGCTCGACAGGGTTGAACATTCAGTACTTC. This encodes CASSSTGLNIQYF.

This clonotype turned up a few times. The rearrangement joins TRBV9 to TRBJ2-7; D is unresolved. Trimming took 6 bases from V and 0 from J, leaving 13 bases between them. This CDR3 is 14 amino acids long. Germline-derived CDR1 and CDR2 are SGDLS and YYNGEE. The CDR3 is CASTQDGSSYEQYF. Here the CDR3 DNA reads TGTGCCAGCACCCAGGACGGAAGCTCCTACGAGCAGTACTTC.

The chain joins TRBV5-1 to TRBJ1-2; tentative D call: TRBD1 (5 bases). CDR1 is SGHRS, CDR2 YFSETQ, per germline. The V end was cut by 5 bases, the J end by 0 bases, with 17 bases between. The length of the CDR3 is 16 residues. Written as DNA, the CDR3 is TGCGCCAGCAGTAGAGAGTGGGGGGACCCTAACTATGGCTACACCTTC. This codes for CASSREWGDPNYGYTF. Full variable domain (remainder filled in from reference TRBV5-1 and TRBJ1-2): KAGVTQTPRYLIKTRGQQVTLSCSPISGHRSVSWYQQTPGQGLQFLFEYFSETQRNKGNFPGRFSGRQFSNSRSEMNVSTLELGDSALYLCASSREWGDPNYGYTFGSGTRLTVV.

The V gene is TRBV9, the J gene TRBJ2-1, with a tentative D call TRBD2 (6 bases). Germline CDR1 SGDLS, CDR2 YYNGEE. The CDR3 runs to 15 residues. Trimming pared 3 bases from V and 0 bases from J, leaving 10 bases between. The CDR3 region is CASSALASSYNEQFF. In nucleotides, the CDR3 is TGTGCCAGCAGCGCTCTAGCGTCCTCCTACAATGAGCAGTTCTTC.

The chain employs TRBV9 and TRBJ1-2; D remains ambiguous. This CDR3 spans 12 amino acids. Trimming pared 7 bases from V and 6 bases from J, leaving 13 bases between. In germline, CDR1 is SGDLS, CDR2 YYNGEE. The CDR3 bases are TGTGCCAGCTTTCAAGTCCCCCATGGCTACACCTTC. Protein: CASFQVPHGYTF.

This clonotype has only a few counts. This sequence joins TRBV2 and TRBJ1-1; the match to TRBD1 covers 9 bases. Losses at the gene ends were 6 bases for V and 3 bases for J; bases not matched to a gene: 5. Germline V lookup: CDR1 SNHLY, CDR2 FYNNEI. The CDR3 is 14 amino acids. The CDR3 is CASRTDRGYTEAFF. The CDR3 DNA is TGTGCCAGCAGAACCGACAGGGGGTACACTGAAGCTTTCTTT.

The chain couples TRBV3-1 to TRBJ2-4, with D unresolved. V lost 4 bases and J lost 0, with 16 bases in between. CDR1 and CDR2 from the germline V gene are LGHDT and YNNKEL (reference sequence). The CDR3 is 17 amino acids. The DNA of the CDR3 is TGTGCCAGCAGCCCACATACGCCCTTAGGAGCCAAAAACATTCAGTACTTC. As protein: CASSPHTPLGAKNIQYF.

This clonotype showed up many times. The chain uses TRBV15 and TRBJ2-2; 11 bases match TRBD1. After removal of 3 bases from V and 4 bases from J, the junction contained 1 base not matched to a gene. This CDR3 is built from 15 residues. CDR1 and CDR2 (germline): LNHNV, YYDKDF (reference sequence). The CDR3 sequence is CATSRGTGGTGELFF. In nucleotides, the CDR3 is TGTGCCACCAGCAGGGGGACAGGGGGCACCGGGGAGCTGTTTTTT. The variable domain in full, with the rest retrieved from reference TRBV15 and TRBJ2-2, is DAMVIQNPRYQVTQFGKPVTLSCSQTLNHNVMYWYQQKSSQAPKLLFHYYDKDFNNEADTPDNFQSRRPNTSFCFLDIRSPGLGDTAMYLCATSRGTGGTGELFFGEGSRLTVL.

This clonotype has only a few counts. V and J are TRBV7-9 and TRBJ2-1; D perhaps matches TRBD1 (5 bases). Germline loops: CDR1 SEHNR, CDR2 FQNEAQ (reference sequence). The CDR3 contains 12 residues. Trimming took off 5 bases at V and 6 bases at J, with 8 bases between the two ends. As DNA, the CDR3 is TGTGCCAGCAGCGTAAGGGGCAATGAGCAGTTCTTC. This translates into CASSVRGNEQFF. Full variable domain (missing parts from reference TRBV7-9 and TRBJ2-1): DTGVSQNPRHKITKRGQNVTFRCDPISEHNRLYWYRQTLGQGPEFLTYFQNEAQLEKSRLLSDRFSAERPKGSFSTLEIQRTEQGDSAMYLCASSVRGNEQFFGPGTRLTVL.

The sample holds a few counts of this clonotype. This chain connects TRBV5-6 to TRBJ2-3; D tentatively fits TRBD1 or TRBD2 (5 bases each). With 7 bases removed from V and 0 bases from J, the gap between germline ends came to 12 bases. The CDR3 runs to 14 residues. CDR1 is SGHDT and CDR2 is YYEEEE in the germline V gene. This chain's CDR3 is CASGTGSSTDTQYF. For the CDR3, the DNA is TGTGCCAGCGGGACGGGATCTAGCACAGATACGCAGTATTTT.